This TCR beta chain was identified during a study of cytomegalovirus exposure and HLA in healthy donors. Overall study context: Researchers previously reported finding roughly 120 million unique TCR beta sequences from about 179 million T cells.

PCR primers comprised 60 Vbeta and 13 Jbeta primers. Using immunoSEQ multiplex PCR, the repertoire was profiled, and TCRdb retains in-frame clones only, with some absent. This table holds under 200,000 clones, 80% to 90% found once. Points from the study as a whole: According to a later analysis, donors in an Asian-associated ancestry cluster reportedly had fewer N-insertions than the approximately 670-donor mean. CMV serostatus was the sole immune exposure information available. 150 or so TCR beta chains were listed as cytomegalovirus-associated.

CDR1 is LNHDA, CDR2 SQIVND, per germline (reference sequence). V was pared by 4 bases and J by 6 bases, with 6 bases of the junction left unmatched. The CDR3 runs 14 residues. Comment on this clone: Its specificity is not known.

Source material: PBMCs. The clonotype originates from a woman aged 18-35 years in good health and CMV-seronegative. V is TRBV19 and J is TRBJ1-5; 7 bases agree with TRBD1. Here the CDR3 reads CASSTDRVAQPQHF. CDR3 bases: TGTGCCAGTAGTACTGACAGGGTGGCTCAGCCCCAGCATTTT.